This record looks at one TCR beta chain sequence and its context. This CDR3 is 19 amino acids long. Germline lookup yields CDR1 GTSNPN and CDR2 SVGIG (reference sequence). V shed 3 bases, J shed 0 bases, and the junction held 15 bases outside the gene matches. Clones were sequenced by immunoSEQ multiplex PCR, and TCRdb holds only the in-frame ones, with some missing. The data contain 73,000 or so clones, about 90% of them singletons. The data derive from a study of T cell changes during pregnancy in multiple sclerosis. This clonotype originated in a female donor in good health, enrolled as a control in a pregnancy study. Sequencing was performed on peripheral blood, taken after pregnancy. The chain uses TRBV30 and TRBJ2-1; 9 positions match TRBD2. CDR3 region: CAWRGGWTSALISYNEQFF. CDR3 coding DNA: TGTGCCTGGAGGGGGGGGTGGACTAGCGCACTAATCTCCTACAATGAGCAGTTCTTC.